One sample yielded the 9 T cell receptor beta chains listed below, sequenced in a study of control samples from healthy donors and cancer patients. Profiled with immunoSEQ multiplex PCR; TCRdb holds only in-frame clones, not every one. There are fewer than 150,000 clones in the sample; approximately 93% occur only once, and around 7.6% lies in the top ten. The sequenced sample was blood. Source of these receptors: a woman under 30 in good health.

This clone is a singleton in its sample. This CDR3 reads CASSQDWGTGELFF. The DNA for the CDR3 is TGTGCCAGCAGCCAAGATTGGGGCACCGGGGAGCTGTTTTTT. This sequence joins TRBV3-1 (or the pseudogene TRBV3-2) and TRBJ2-2; D call uncertain. The CDR3 is 14 amino acids. Trimming left V 0 bases short and J 4 bases short, with 6 bases between. Germline CDR1 is LGHDT and CDR2 is YNNKEL (reference sequence).

The CDR3 sequence: CASSLGLSSYNEQFF. In DNA form, the CDR3 reads TGTGCCAGCAGCTTAGGACTTAGCTCCTACAATGAGCAGTTCTTC. The chain couples TRBV7-3 to TRBJ2-1; tentatively, D is TRBD2 (5 bases). Trimming cost V 2 bases and J 0 bases, with 8 bases left between them. Germline assignment: CDR1 SGHTA and CDR2 FQGTGA. The CDR3 covers 15 residues. Based on the CDR3 plus reference TRBV7-3 and TRBJ2-1, the full variable domain is GAGVSQTPSNKVTEKGKYVELRCDPISGHTALYWYRQSLGQGPEFLIYFQGTGAADDSGLPNDRFFAVRPEGSVSTLKIQRTERGDSAVYLCASSLGLSSYNEQFFGPGTRLTVL.

The CDR3 spells CASSEAQGFGNTIYF. CDR3 sequence (DNA): TGTGCCAGCAGTGAAGCACAGGGGTTTGGAAACACCATATATTTT. The chain links TRBV6-1 to TRBJ1-3; 7 bases align to TRBD1. The CDR3 loop spans 15 amino acids. Looked up from germline, CDR1 is MNHNS and CDR2 is SASEGT. With 0 bases clipped from V and 3 bases from J, the junction kept 2 bases outside the gene matches.

The rearrangement links TRBV7-2 to TRBJ1-2; 11 nucleotides align to TRBD1. The germline CDR1 and CDR2 sequences are SGHTA and FQGNSA. The CDR3 has 17 residues. After removal of 0 bases from V and 4 bases from J, the junction contained 7 bases not matched to a gene. The CDR3 DNA follows: TGTGCCAGCAGCTTAGCGGGGGACAGGGGGAAGGTCTATGGCTACACCTTC. This sequence encodes CASSLAGDRGKVYGYTF.

V and J are TRBV7-2 and TRBJ1-6; D is undetermined. Germline V lookup: CDR1 SGHTA, CDR2 FQGNSA. Trimming took 5 bases from V and 4 from J, leaving 9 bases between them. The CDR3 sequence is 14 residues long. CDR3: CASSRDRYNSPLHF. CDR3 coding DNA: TGTGCCAGCAGCAGAGACCGATATAATTCACCCCTCCACTTT.

V is TRBV18 and J is TRBJ1-1; a weak D match, TRBD1 (6 bases). The germline gives CDR1 KGHSH, CDR2 LQKENI. With 1 base removed from V and 6 bases from J, the gap between germline ends came to 18 bases. The length of the CDR3 is 16 residues. CDR3 region: CASSPRAGVDLSEAFF. In nucleotides, the CDR3 is TGTGCCAGCTCACCACGGGCAGGGGTGGACCTTTCTGAAGCTTTCTTT.

This clone was counted once. V usage is TRBV15 and J usage is TRBJ1-5; TRBD1 aligns across 10 bases. The CDR3 is 19 residues long. V gave up 0 bases and J gave up 4 bases; unmatched junction bases: 12. Germline lookup yields CDR1 LNHNV and CDR2 YYDKDF (reference sequence). The CDR3 DNA follows: TGTGCCACCAGCAGAGATCAGAGGACAGGGGGGCGGGGGAATCAGCCCCAGCATTTT. Its translation is CATSRDQRTGGRGNQPQHF.

The V gene is TRBV7-2, the J gene TRBJ2-1; possibly TRBD2 for D (6 bases). The length of the CDR3 is 13 residues. Trimming shortened V by 3 bases and J by 5 bases, and 8 bases separated the two germline ends. CDR1 and CDR2 from the germline V gene are SGHTA and FQGNSA. The CDR3 region has the DNA TGTGCCAGCAGCTTGGAGGGTAACAATGAGCAGTTCTTC. It is translated as CASSLEGNNEQFF.

V and J are TRBV11-3 and TRBJ2-5; no reliable D call. CDR1 is SGHNT, CDR2 YENEEA, per germline. There are 13 residues in the CDR3. Trimming shortened V by 2 bases and J by 2 bases, and 6 bases separated the two germline ends. The CDR3 loop is CASSLTRQETQYF. Written as DNA, the CDR3 is TGTGCCAGCAGCTTAACCCGTCAAGAGACCCAGTACTTC. Drawing the rest from reference TRBV11-3 and TRBJ2-5, the complete variable domain is EAGVVQSPRYKIIEKKQPVAFWCNPISGHNTLYWYLQNLGQGPELLIRYENEEAVDDSQLPKDRFSAERLKGVDSTLKIQPAELGDSAVYLCASSLTRQETQYFGPGTRLLVL.